Detailed here is one TCR beta chain. Ten or more counts support this clone. There is no known antigen for this receptor. An end of the junction does not agree with germline; a read error may underlie this. From the germline J gene comes the end of the CDR3, since the read stops 3 residues before it. Its CDR3 holds 14 amino acids, cysteine through phenylalanine. Shown are 33 bases from within the CDR3, in frame from base 1. Sequences LGHNA (CDR1) and YNFKEQ (CDR2) are obtained from the germline V gene. This entry is derived from a study of T cell clonality in common variable immunodeficiency (dated by TCRdb to between 2014 and 2017). Most of the CVID patients and most of the healthy controls were of Caucasian heritage. Heparinized peripheral whole blood samples of roughly 5 to 8.5 ml were collected from each donor. Genomic DNA from adults with common variable immune deficiency (CVID) and from healthy adult controls was used to sequence TCRbeta CDR3 repertoires. The control group was made up of roughly 22 healthy adult volunteers (approximately ten male and some 12 female) whose ages ranged from about 20 to 70 years, with a mean age of around 30. To isolate peripheral blood mononuclear cells, diluted blood was subjected to density centrifugation over Hypaque 1077 or Ficoll-Paque. Genomic DNA was obtained from unsorted mononuclear cells using either Qiagen column purification or a centrifugation-based method.

For sequencing, equivalent amounts of genomic DNA were input from CVID and control samples. For every sample, a 60 bp segment covering the rearranged TCRbeta CDR3 region was amplified and then sequenced. The immunoSEQ assay, a bias-corrected multiplex PCR combined with high-throughput sequencing, was used for TCRbeta amplification. The study's own analysis went as follows. Every unique nucleotide sequence was considered a clone and was annotated with V, D and J genes, copy number and frequency. Sequences were labeled productive if in frame, and non-productive if out of frame or containing stop codons. As previously described, Shannon's entropy was used to calculate clonality. Mean CDR3 Kyte-Doolittle hydropathy was derived from the predicted amino acid sequences of productive clones. Using the R hclust function, scaled V gene usage was clustered hierarchically with Manhattan distance and complete linkage. Sharing of clones by CDR3 amino acid sequence was evaluated through resampling of 12 repertoires per group over 100 rounds. The repertoires were searched for approximately 70 published EBV-specific TCRbeta sequences and 245 published CMV-specific TCRbeta sequences. A couple of CVID samples that yielded fewer than 10,000 sequences were excluded from the analysis, so approximately 38 CVID repertoires were retained. Imported from immuneACCESS, the table was reduced by TCRdb to in-frame sequences with V and J called. These copies leave out some clones; in studies compared against another copy, an unresolved V gene accounts for under half, and the cause of the remainder is not known. For V, J and clone size, that table is used; D and trimming come from the DNA. The table shows about 43,000 clones here, with no singletons. The ten most abundant clones make up 2% to 2.5% of the sample.

General findings and caveats noted by the study authors: Healthy controls shared more TCRbeta clones with each other than CVID subjects shared among themselves (p < 0.0001). Reportedly, TCRbeta sequences from CVID had fewer deletions and N-nucleotide insertions, and highly modified clones with 13 or more V deletions were absent from CVID. Although equal DNA input was used, an average of about 81,820 unique sequences per sample was obtained for controls, compared with approximately 31,000 for CVID samples. TCRbeta clonality was higher in CVID subjects than in healthy controls (t-test p = 0.018), and the increase was most characteristic of about a third of subjects. Correlations between repertoire features and clinical complications were limited by patient heterogeneity within the CVID cohort. The authors noted that sequencing repertoires of T cell subpopulations would be needed to clarify what caused the increased clonality in CVID.

This clonotype originated in a person aged 18 to 75 in good health. The sequenced material came from peripheral blood mononuclear cells. The receptor chain draws on TRBV4-2 and TRBJ2-7; perhaps TRBD1 is the D gene, with 5 bases matching. The CDR3 bases that were read are TGCGCCAGCAGCCAAGATCGAGCAGGGCGCGAG. Its amino acids are CASSQDRAGRE. The CDR3, in full, reads CASSQDRAGREQYF.